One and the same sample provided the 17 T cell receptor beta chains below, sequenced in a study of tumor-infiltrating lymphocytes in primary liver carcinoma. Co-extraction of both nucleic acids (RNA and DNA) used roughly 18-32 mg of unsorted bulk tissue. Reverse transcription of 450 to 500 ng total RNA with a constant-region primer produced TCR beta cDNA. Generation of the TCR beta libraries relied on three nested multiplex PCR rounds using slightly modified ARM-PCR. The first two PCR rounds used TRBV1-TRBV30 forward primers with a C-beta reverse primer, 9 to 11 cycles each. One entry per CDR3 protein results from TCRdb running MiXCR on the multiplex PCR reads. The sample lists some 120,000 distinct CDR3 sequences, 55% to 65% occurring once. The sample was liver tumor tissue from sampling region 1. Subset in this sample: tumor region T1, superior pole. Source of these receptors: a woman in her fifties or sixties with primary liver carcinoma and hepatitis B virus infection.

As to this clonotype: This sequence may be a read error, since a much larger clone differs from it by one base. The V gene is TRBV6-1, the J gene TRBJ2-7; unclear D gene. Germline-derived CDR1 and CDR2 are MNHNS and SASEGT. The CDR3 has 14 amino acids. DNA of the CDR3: TGTGCCAGCCGTCGGACCGGTGCTGAGGTCGAGCAGTGCTTC. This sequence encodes CASRRTGAEVEQCF.

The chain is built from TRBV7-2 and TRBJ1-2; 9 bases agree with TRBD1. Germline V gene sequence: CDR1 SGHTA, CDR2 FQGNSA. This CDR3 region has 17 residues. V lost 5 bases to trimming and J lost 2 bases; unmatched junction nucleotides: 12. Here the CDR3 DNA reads TGTGCCAGCAGCGTAGAAATCCGGACAGGGGCGAACTATGGCTACACCTTC. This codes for CASSVEIRTGANYGYTF.

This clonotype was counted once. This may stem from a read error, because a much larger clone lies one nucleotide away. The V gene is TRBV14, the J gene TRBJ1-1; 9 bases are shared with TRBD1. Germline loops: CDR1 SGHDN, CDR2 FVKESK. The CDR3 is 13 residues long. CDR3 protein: CASSLNPGTGLIF. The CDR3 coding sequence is TGTGCCAGCAGCCTGAACCCCGGGACAGGGTTGATCTTT.

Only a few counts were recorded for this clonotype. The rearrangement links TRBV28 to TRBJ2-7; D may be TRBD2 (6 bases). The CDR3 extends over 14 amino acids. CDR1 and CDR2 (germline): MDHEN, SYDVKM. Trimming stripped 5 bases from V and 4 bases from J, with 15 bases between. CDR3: CASSTGRGMYEQYF. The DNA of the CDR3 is TGTGCCAGCAGTACGGGACGCGGGATGTACGAGCAGTACTTC.

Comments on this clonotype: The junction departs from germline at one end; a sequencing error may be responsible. The CDR3 sequence: CASSHDINTQYF. The CDR3 nucleotides are TGTGCCAGCAGCCATGACATAAATACACAGTATTTT. This chain uses TRBV11-3 with TRBJ2-3; no firm D call. Germline V gene lookup returns CDR1 SGHNT and CDR2 YENEEA. CDR3 length: 12 amino acids.

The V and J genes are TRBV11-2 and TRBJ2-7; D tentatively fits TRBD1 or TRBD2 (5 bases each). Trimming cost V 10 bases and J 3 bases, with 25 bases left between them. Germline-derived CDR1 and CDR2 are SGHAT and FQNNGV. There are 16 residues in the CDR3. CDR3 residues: CANRKPGLAELYEQYF. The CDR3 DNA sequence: TGTGCCAACAGGAAACCGGGGCTAGCAGAGCTCTACGAGCAGTACTTC.

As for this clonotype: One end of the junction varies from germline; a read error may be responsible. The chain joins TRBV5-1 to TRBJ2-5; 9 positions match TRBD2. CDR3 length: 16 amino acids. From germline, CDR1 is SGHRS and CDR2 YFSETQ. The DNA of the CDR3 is TGCGCCAGCAGCTCCCCCAGCGGGAGGATGGAGGAGACCCAGTATTTC. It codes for CASSSPSGRMEETQYF. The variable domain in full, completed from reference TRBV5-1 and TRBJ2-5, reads KAGVTQTPRYLIKTRGQQVTLSCSPISGHRSVSWYQQTPGQGLQFLFEYFSETQRNKGNFPGRFSGRQFSNSRSEMNVSTLELGDSALYLCASSSPSGRMEETQYFGPGTRLLVL.

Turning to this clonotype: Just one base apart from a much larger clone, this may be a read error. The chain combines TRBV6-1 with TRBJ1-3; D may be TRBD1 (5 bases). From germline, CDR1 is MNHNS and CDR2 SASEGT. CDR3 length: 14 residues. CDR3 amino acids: CTSSRQGTGNTIYF. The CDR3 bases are TGTACCAGCAGTCGCCAGGGTACTGGAAACACCATATATTTT.

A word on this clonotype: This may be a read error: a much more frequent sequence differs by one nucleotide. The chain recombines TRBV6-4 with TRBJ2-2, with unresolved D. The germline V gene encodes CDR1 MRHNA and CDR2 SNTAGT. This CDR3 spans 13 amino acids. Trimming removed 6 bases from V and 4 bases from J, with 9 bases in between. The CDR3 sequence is CASSPGGTGELFF. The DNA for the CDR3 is TGTGCCAGCAGCCCCGGTGGCACCGGGGAGCTGTTTTTT.

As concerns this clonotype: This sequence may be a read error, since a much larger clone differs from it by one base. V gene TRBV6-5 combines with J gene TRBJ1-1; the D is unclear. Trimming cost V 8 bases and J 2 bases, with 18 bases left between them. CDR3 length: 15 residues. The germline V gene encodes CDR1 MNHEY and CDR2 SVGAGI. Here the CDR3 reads CASGYRRPGNTEAFF. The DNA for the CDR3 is TGTGCCAGCGGCTACAGACGCCCAGGAAACACTGAAGCTTTCTTT.

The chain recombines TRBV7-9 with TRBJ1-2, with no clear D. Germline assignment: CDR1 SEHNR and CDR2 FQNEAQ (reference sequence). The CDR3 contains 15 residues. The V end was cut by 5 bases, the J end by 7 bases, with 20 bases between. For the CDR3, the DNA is TGTGCCAGCAGCAGGGAGACCGCAAGCGCCCTTGGCTACACCTTC. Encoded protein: CASSRETASALGYTF.

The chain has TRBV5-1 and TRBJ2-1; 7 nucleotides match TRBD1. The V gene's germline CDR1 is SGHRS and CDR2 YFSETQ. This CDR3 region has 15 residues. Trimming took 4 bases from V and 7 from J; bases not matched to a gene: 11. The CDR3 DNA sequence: TGCGCCAGCAGCCAATCCGACAGGGATGGGAATGAGCAGTTCTTC. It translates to CASSQSDRDGNEQFF.

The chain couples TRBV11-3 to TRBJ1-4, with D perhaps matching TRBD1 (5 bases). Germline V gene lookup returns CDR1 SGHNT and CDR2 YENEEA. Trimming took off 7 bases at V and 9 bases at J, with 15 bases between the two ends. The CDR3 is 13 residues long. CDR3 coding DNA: TGTGCCAGCACTTGGGGGAGGAATAAAAAACTGTTTTTT. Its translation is CASTWGRNKKLFF.

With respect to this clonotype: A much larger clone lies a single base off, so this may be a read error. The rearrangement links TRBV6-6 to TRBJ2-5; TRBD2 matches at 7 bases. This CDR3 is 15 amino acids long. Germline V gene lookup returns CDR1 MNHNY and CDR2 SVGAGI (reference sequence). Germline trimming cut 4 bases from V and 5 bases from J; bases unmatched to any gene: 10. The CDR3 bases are TGTGCCAGCAGTTCACCCGGGACTAACGGGGAGACCCAGTACTTC. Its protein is CASSSPGTNGETQYF.

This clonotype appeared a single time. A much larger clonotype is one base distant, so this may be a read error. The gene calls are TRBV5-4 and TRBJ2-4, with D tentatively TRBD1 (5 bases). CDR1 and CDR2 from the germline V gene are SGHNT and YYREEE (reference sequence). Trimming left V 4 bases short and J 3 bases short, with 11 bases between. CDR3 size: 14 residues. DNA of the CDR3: TGTGCCAGCAGCATGAAAGGGGTCAAAAACATTCAGTACTTC. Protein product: CASSMKGVKNIQYF.

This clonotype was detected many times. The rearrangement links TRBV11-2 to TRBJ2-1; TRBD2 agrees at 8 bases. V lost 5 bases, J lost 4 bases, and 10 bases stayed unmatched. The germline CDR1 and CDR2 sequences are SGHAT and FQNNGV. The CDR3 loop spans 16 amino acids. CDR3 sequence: CASSPTIGGVYNEQFF. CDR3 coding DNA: TGTGCCAGCAGCCCCACAATCGGGGGGGTTTACAATGAGCAGTTCTTC.

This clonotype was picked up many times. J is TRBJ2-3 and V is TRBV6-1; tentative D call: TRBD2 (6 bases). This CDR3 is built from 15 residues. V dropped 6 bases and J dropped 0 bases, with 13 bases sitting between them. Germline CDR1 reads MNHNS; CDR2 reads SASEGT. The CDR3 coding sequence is TGTGCCAGCAGAACCCAGCGGGCTAGCACAGATACGCAGTATTTT. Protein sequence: CASRTQRASTDTQYF.